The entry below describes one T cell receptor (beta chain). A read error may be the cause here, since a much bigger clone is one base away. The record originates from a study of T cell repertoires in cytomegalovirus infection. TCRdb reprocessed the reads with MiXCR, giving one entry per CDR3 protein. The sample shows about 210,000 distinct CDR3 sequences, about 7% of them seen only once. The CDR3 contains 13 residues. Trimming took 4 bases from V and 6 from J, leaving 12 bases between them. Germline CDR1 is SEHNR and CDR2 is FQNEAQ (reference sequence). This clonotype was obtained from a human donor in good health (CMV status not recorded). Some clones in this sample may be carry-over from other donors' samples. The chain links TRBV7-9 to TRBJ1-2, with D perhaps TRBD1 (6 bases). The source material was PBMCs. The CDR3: CASSSTGMDGYTF. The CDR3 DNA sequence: TGTGCCAGCAGCTCAACAGGGATGGATGGCTACACCTTC.